The subject of this entry is one T cell receptor (beta chain). This record comes from a study of beta chain features in type 1 diabetes. As every portion of the isolated RNA was reverse transcribed, the sequencing read expressed TCRB transcripts. TCRdb's table, derived via immunoSEQ multiplex PCR, lists solely in-frame clones and lacks some. The sample has around 250,000 clones; around a quarter are singletons. The germline gives CDR1 SGHTA, CDR2 FQGNSA. The CDR3 is 13 residues long. V was trimmed by 5 bases and J by 9 bases, leaving 13 bases between them. The specimen was central memory CD4+ T cells from blood. The gene calls are TRBV7-2 and TRBJ1-4; no firm D call. This sequence was found in a man aged 25 to 45 in good health. As DNA, the CDR3 is TGTGCCAGCAGCGTAAAGTCTGGCCAAAAACTGTTTTTT. Amino acid sequence: CASSVKSGQKLFF.